Below, 23 T cell receptor beta chains from the same sample are listed, as sequenced in a study of T cells after somatic rescue of genetic block. TCRdb keeps only in-frame clones here, not all; method: immunoSEQ multiplex PCR. This sample carries some 14,000 clones, roughly 78% of them seen once, and the ten largest clones take less than 25%. Sequences were obtained from peripheral blood mononuclear cells (PBMCs). All receptors derive from a boy aged 5-17 years.

This clone was counted a few times. The V call is TRBV5-5, the J call TRBJ2-3, with D perhaps being TRBD1 or TRBD2 (5 bases each). The V gene lost 6 bases and the J gene lost 0 bases, with 17 bases spanning the gap. This CDR3 has 16 residues. Per germline, CDR1 SGHKS and CDR2 YYEKEE (reference sequence). The CDR3 loop is CASTSWGTLSTDTQYF. CDR3 nucleotide sequence: TGTGCCAGCACCTCCTGGGGGACCCTTAGCACAGATACGCAGTATTTT.

V is TRBV6-5 and J is TRBJ1-1; possibly TRBD1 for D (5 bases). Trimming stripped 0 bases from V and 4 bases from J, with 9 bases between. The CDR3 covers 14 residues. Looked up from germline, CDR1 is MNHEY and CDR2 is SVGAGI. The CDR3 coding sequence is TGTGCCAGCAGTTACTCCAGGGTAGGCACTGAAGCTTTCTTT. Translation: CASSYSRVGTEAFF.

This clone was picked up a small number of times. This chain uses TRBV5-6 with TRBJ2-7, with D unclear. The CDR3 length is 14 residues. Germline V gene sequence: CDR1 SGHDT, CDR2 YYEEEE. The V end was cut by 0 bases, the J end by 4 bases, with 11 bases between. In nucleotides, the CDR3 is TGTGCCAGCAGCTTGGCCCTCCATTCATACGAGCAGTACTTC. Translated, it gives CASSLALHSYEQYF.

This clone ranks as medium-sized. This chain links TRBV13 with TRBJ2-7, with TRBD1 identical over 8 bases. The CDR3 has 15 amino acids. CDR1 is PRHDT, CDR2 FYEKMQ, per germline (reference sequence). The ends lost 5 bases at V and 0 bases at J; junction bases unmatched: 6. CDR3 sequence (DNA): TGTGCCAGCAGCCACAGGGGGAGGAGCTCCTACGAGCAGTACTTC. It yields the protein CASSHRGRSSYEQYF.

CDR3 sequence reads: CASSPGAGGHQETQYF. CDR3 sequence (DNA): TGTGCCAGCAGCCCGGGTGCGGGGGGCCATCAAGAGACCCAGTACTTC. V gene TRBV11-2 combines with J gene TRBJ2-5, with TRBD2 identical over 8 bases. The CDR3 length is 16 residues. The V segment lost 5 bases and the J segment 2 bases; nucleotides outside the gene matches: 10. Looked up from germline, CDR1 is SGHAT and CDR2 is FQNNGV.

The V gene is TRBV20-1, the J gene TRBJ2-1; no clear D gene. The CDR3 has 10 residues. In germline, CDR1 is DFQATT, CDR2 SNEGSKA (reference sequence). V lost 5 bases and J lost 9, with 8 bases in between. This CDR3 reads CSAPRIEQFF. For the CDR3, the DNA is TGCAGTGCTCCCCGCATTGAGCAGTTCTTC.

The chain employs TRBV28 and TRBJ1-5; D ambiguous. Germline assignment: CDR1 MDHEN and CDR2 SYDVKM. Trimming removed 5 bases from V and 3 bases from J, with 17 bases in between. The CDR3 extends over 16 amino acids. This CDR3 is CASSPPDEGYNQPQHF. In DNA, the CDR3 is TGTGCCAGCAGTCCTCCAGATGAAGGATACAATCAGCCCCAGCATTTT. The variable domain in full, completed from reference TRBV28 and TRBJ1-5, reads DVKVTQSSRYLVKRTGEKVFLECVQDMDHENMFWYRQDPGLGLRLIYFSYDVKMKEKGDIPEGYSVSREKKERFSLILESASTNQTSMYLCASSPPDEGYNQPQHFGDGTRLSIL.

The V gene is TRBV13, the J gene TRBJ2-3; the match to TRBD2 covers 11 bases. Trimming at V came to 2 bases and at J to 1 base, leaving 11 bases not matched to a gene. CDR3 size: 19 residues. Germline loops: CDR1 PRHDT, CDR2 FYEKMQ (reference sequence). The CDR3 nucleotides read TGTGCCAGCAGCTTACTCCCCCTCGGACTAGCGGGTGGCACAGATACGCAGTATTTT. It is translated as CASSLLPLGLAGGTDTQYF.

The genes are TRBV6-5 and TRBJ1-6, with D possibly being TRBD1 (5 bases). V lost 5 bases, J lost 7 bases, and 15 bases lay in between. Looked up from germline, CDR1 is MNHEY and CDR2 is SVGAGI. This CDR3 region has 15 residues. The CDR3 protein is CASSVRGPGNSPLHF. CDR3 DNA sequence: TGTGCCAGCAGTGTCCGGGGCCCGGGAAATTCACCCCTCCACTTT.

This chain links TRBV6-6 with TRBJ1-2; possible D gene TRBD1, 5 bases. Germline V CDR1 and CDR2: MNHNY, SVGAGI (reference sequence). With 11 bases removed from V and 4 bases from J, the gap between germline ends came to 14 bases. The CDR3 runs 12 residues. The CDR3 spells CAVVGGVYGYTF. The CDR3 bases are TGTGCCGTCGTTGGAGGGGTCTATGGCTACACCTTC.

This rearrangement joins TRBV6-1 to TRBJ2-7; TRBD1 is a possible D gene (5 bases). In germline, CDR1 is MNHNS, CDR2 SASEGT. The CDR3 has 18 amino acids. V gave up 2 bases and J gave up 1 base, with 21 bases separating them. The CDR3 loop reads CASSEFLGRQGLSYEQYF. CDR3 in DNA: TGTGCCAGCAGTGAATTCCTAGGTCGGCAGGGATTATCCTACGAGCAGTACTTC.

This clone was found once. The CDR3 DNA reads as TGTGCCAGCACCCTCCCTCGGTTAGTGGGGACAGATACGCAGTATTTT. Residues: CASTLPRLVGTDTQYF. V and J are TRBV11-2 and TRBJ2-3; D ambiguous. Germline lookup yields CDR1 SGHAT and CDR2 FQNNGV. V lost 7 bases, J lost 3 bases, and 20 bases lay in between. This CDR3 region has 16 residues.

This clone is a singleton in its sample. J is TRBJ2-2 and V is TRBV9; 12 positions agree with TRBD1. Germline V lookup: CDR1 SGDLS, CDR2 YYNGEE. V dropped 2 bases and J dropped 6; count of bases not matched to a gene: 5. This CDR3 region has 16 residues. The CDR3 protein is CASSVPGQGAPGELFF. CDR3 sequence (DNA): TGTGCCAGCAGCGTCCCGGGACAGGGGGCCCCCGGGGAGCTGTTTTTT.

The rearrangement uses TRBV19 and TRBJ2-7; D may be TRBD2 (5 bases). The ends were cut back, 6 bases at V and 2 bases at J, with 14 bases in the middle. Germline CDR1 reads LNHDA; CDR2 reads SQIVND (reference sequence). This CDR3 region has 14 residues. The CDR3, as DNA: TGTGCCAGTAGGGCGGGTGTCAGCCCCTACGAGCAGTACTTC. Translated, it gives CASRAGVSPYEQYF.

V gene TRBV6-5 combines with J gene TRBJ2-1; D is perhaps TRBD2 (5 bases). Looked up from germline, CDR1 is MNHEY and CDR2 is SVGAGI. Deletions cut 6 bases from V and 6 bases from J, with 12 bases between. The CDR3 covers 13 residues. The CDR3 DNA reads as TGTGCCAGCAGGCGGGCCTTGGGCAATGAGCAGTTCTTC. Encoded protein: CASRRALGNEQFF.

The chain carries TRBV27 and TRBJ1-2; D is possibly TRBD1 (6 bases). The ends were cut back, 3 bases at V and 5 bases at J, with 10 bases in the middle. The CDR3 loop spans 13 amino acids. Germline V gene data show CDR1 as MNHEY and CDR2 as SMNVEV (reference sequence). CDR3 protein: CASSLNRVYGYTF. CDR3 DNA sequence: TGTGCCAGCAGTTTGAACAGGGTGTATGGCTACACCTTC.

This chain links TRBV6-6 with TRBJ1-2; 9 bases fit TRBD1. With V trimmed by 4 bases and J by 5 bases, 5 bases remained unmatched. Germline lookup yields CDR1 MNHNY and CDR2 SVGAGI (reference sequence). The CDR3 spans 14 residues. In DNA, the CDR3 is TGTGCCAGCAGTTCCTCCGGGACAGGGTATGGCTACACCTTC. This sequence encodes CASSSSGTGYGYTF.

The CDR3 DNA sequence: TGTGCCAGCAGCAGCCCTTGGGGGGCGGGCGGGAGCTCCTACGAGCAGTACTTC. It specifies CASSSPWGAGGSSYEQYF. The chain joins TRBV5-5 to TRBJ2-7; a weak D match, TRBD2 (7 bases). Germline CDR1 and CDR2: SGHKS and YYEKEE (reference sequence). This CDR3 contains 18 residues. Trimming shortened V by 4 bases and J by 0 bases, and 23 bases separated the two germline ends.

The chain has TRBV10-1 and TRBJ2-3; 8 bases fit TRBD2. Unmatched junction bases numbered 11, after V lost 3 bases and J lost 6 bases. Looked up from germline, CDR1 is WNHNN and CDR2 is SYGVQD (reference sequence). The CDR3 runs to 16 residues. This CDR3 is CASSDGGTSLRDTQYF. The CDR3 coding sequence is TGCGCCAGCAGTGATGGCGGGACTAGTCTGAGGGATACGCAGTATTTT.

The J gene is TRBJ2-2, the V gene TRBV9, with no clear D. V lost 0 bases and J lost 0, with 3 bases in between. CDR3 length equals 14 residues. Germline-derived CDR1 and CDR2 are SGDLS and YYNGEE. The CDR3 loop is CASSVDPNTGELFF. The CDR3 bases are TGTGCCAGCAGCGTAGATCCGAACACCGGGGAGCTGTTTTTT. The full variable domain, rest sourced from reference TRBV9 and TRBJ2-2, is DSGVTQTPKHLITATGQRVTLRCSPRSGDLSVYWYQQSLDQGLQFLIQYYNGEERAKGNILERFSAQQFPDLHSELNLSSLELGDSALYFCASSVDPNTGELFFGEGSRLTVL.

The chain employs TRBV6-1 and TRBJ1-5; D uncertain. CDR1 is MNHNS, CDR2 SASEGT, per germline. V lost 2 bases and J lost 9, with 20 bases in between. There are 16 residues in the CDR3. This CDR3 is CASSERWTAASGPQHF. The CDR3 DNA reads as TGTGCCAGCAGTGAAAGGTGGACGGCCGCCTCGGGGCCCCAGCATTTT.

A few counts support this clone. The CDR3 bases are TGTGCCAGCAGCTTTGTCGCGGGAAGGACAGATACGCAGTATTTT. As protein: CASSFVAGRTDTQYF. The chain combines TRBV5-6 with TRBJ2-3; possibly TRBD2 for D (6 bases). The CDR3 sequence is 15 residues long. The germline gives CDR1 SGHDT, CDR2 YYEEEE. V was pared by 2 bases and J by 3 bases, with 13 bases between.

J is TRBJ2-5 and V is TRBV11-1; D unclear. Germline CDR1 SGHAT, CDR2 FQDESV (reference sequence). The V and J ends lost 2 bases and 5 bases respectively, with 12 bases between them. CDR3 length: 14 amino acids. CDR3 sequence: CASSLFPRKETQYF. CDR3 in DNA: TGTGCCAGCAGCTTATTCCCCCGGAAGGAGACCCAGTACTTC.